Below are 14 T cell receptor beta chains sequenced from a single sample in a study of radiation and T cells in renal cell carcinoma. Time point specified: blood 4 weeks post-SBRT, at nephrectomy. The treatment: 15 Gy SBRT to primary tumor, nephrectomy 4 weeks later. Generated by immunoSEQ multiplex PCR, the TCRdb table keeps only in-frame clones and is missing some. The table lists 150,000 to 200,000 clones, about 85% of them singletons. Sequences were derived from blood, sampled from a patient whose treatment included radiotherapy and nephrectomy. These TCRs come from a woman aged 45 to 65 with renal cell carcinoma.

This chain joins TRBV7-9 and TRBJ1-2; D is undetermined. CDR1 is SEHNR, CDR2 FQNEAQ, per germline (reference sequence). Trimming left V 1 base short and J 4 bases short, with 13 bases between. CDR3 size: 15 residues. CDR3 nucleotides: TGTGCCAGCAGCTTAGATGTCGGGCTCTTCTATGGCTACACCTTC. Its protein product is CASSLDVGLFYGYTF.

CDR3 in amino acids: CASGFLETTNTGELFF. CDR3 nucleotides: TGTGCTAGTGGTTTTCTAGAGACCACGAACACCGGGGAGCTGTTTTTT. This chain connects TRBV12-5 to TRBJ2-2; D gene unclear. This CDR3 region has 16 residues. V was shortened by 3 bases and J by 0 bases, with 11 bases between the two germline ends. Germline lookup yields CDR1 LGHNT and CDR2 FRNRAP.

The chain recombines TRBV5-1 with TRBJ2-3; a weak D match, TRBD2 (7 bases). The CDR3 consists of 16 residues. From germline, CDR1 is SGHRS and CDR2 YFSETQ. V lost 0 bases and J lost 7, with 18 bases in between. CDR3 DNA: TGCGCCAGCAGCTTGGTGGCGGGGGCCTCGGGAAATACGCAGTATTTT. It is translated as CASSLVAGASGNTQYF.

The rearrangement links TRBV6-5 to TRBJ1-2, with TRBD1 identical over 8 bases. The CDR3 loop spans 15 amino acids. J was trimmed by 8 bases and V by 5 bases; bases with no gene match: 13. Looked up from germline, CDR1 is MNHEY and CDR2 is SVGAGI. CDR3 in DNA: TGTGCCAGCAGTCCCGAAGGGGACAGGTTGGGCGGCTACACCTTC. Residues: CASSPEGDRLGGYTF.

This chain connects TRBV9 to TRBJ2-5; D is possibly TRBD1 or TRBD2 (5 bases each). Germline CDR1 and CDR2: SGDLS and YYNGEE. This CDR3 contains 14 residues. The V end lost 3 bases, the J end lost 7 bases, and 16 bases lay between the germline ends. The CDR3 is CASSAGTGLWTQYF. The CDR3 coding sequence is TGTGCCAGCAGCGCCGGGACGGGCCTTTGGACCCAGTACTTC.

The genes are TRBV5-1 and TRBJ1-2, with D unclear. Germline CDR1 SGHRS, CDR2 YFSETQ. The V end was cut by 0 bases, the J end by 2 bases, with 5 bases between. The CDR3 runs 13 residues. The CDR3 loop reads CASSLEPNYGYTF. DNA of the CDR3: TGCGCCAGCAGCTTGGAGCCGAACTATGGCTACACCTTC.

The rearrangement uses TRBV5-4 and TRBJ1-2; the match to TRBD1 covers 7 bases. The CDR3 totals 14 residues. Germline V CDR1 and CDR2: SGHNT, YYREEE (reference sequence). V lost 1 base, J lost 3 bases, and 3 bases stayed unmatched. This chain's CDR3 is CASSLTGTDYGYTF. CDR3 in DNA: TGTGCCAGCAGCTTGACCGGGACAGACTATGGCTACACCTTC.

The chain joins TRBV4-1 to TRBJ2-7, with 11 bases lining up with TRBD2. CDR3 length: 17 residues. CDR1 MGHRA and CDR2 YSYEKL come from the germline V gene. Losses at the gene ends were 1 base for V and 6 bases for J; bases not matched to a gene: 11. CDR3 bases: TGCGCCAGCAGCCAAGGGATAGCGGGGGGGAAACTCGCCGAGCAGTACTTC. Encoded protein: CASSQGIAGGKLAEQYF.

The chain carries TRBV13 and TRBJ2-7; 11 nucleotides match TRBD2. Unmatched junction bases numbered 3, after V lost 0 bases and J lost 2 bases. This CDR3 region has 16 residues. CDR1 and CDR2 (germline): PRHDT, FYEKMQ (reference sequence). The DNA of the CDR3 is TGTGCCAGCAGCTTAGGGCCTAGCGGGAGGACCTACGAGCAGTACTTC. The encoded protein is CASSLGPSGRTYEQYF. The whole variable domain, filled in from reference TRBV13 and TRBJ2-7, reads AAGVIQSPRHLIKEKRETATLKCYPIPRHDTVYWYQQGPGQDPQFLISFYEKMQSDKGSIPDRFSAQQFSDYHSELNMSSLELGDSALYFCASSLGPSGRTYEQYFGPGTRLTVT.

The chain uses TRBV4-2 and TRBJ2-1, with 8 bases lining up with TRBD2. The germline CDR1 and CDR2 sequences are LGHNA and YNFKEQ. The CDR3 spans 16 residues. V gave up 0 bases and J gave up 1 base; unmatched junction bases: 2. In DNA form, the CDR3 reads TGTGCCAGCAGCCAAGACCGGGGGGGATCCTACAATGAGCAGTTCTTC. Translation: CASSQDRGGSYNEQFF.

The chain carries TRBV7-2 and TRBJ2-2, with 12 bases identical to TRBD2. This CDR3 has 16 residues. CDR1 is SGHTA and CDR2 is FQGNSA in the germline V gene. The V segment lost 3 bases and the J segment 5 bases; nucleotides outside the gene matches: 4. Written as DNA, the CDR3 is TGTGCCAGCAGCTTTGGACTAGCGGGGTCTACCGGGGAGCTGTTTTTT. Amino acid sequence: CASSFGLAGSTGELFF.

The count of this clone is one. CDR3 sequence reads: CASRPRGSLNTEAFF. In DNA form, the CDR3 reads TGTGCAAGTCGCCCTCGAGGGTCCTTGAACACTGAAGCTTTCTTT. J is TRBJ1-1 and V is TRBV12-2. TRBV12-2 constitutes a pseudogene. CDR3 length: 15 amino acids.

The gene calls are TRBV15 and TRBJ2-2; D is ambiguous. Germline CDR1 reads LNHNV; CDR2 reads YYDKDF (reference sequence). The ends were cut back, 5 bases at V and 5 bases at J, with 15 bases in the middle. The CDR3 contains 15 residues. CDR3 amino acids: CATSPPPGGTGELFF. As DNA, the CDR3 is TGTGCCACCAGCCCCCCTCCTGGCGGAACCGGGGAGCTGTTTTTT.

This clone was detected a few times. The V gene is TRBV29-1, the J gene TRBJ1-1, with a weak D call TRBD1 (5 bases). Trimming pared 8 bases from V and 1 base from J, leaving 14 bases between. This CDR3 is built from 13 residues. Germline CDR1 and CDR2: SQVTM and ANQGSEA. The CDR3 sequence is CSCRGRRNTEAFF. CDR3 in DNA: TGCAGCTGCCGGGGCAGGAGGAACACTGAAGCTTTCTTT.